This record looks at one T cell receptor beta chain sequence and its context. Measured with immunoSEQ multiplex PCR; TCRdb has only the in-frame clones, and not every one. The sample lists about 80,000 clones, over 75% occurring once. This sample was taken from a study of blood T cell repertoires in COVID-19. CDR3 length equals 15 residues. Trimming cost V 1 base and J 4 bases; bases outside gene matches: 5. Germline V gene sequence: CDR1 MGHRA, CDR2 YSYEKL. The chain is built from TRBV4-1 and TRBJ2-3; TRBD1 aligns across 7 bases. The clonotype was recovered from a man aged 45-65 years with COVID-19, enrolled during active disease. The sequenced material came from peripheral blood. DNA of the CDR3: TGCGCCAGCAGCCAAGGGACAGGAGGTCCAGATACGCAGTATTTT. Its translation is CASSQGTGGPDTQYF.